This TCR beta chain came from a study of OX40 agonist ivuxolimab in advanced cancers. For the study at large: An anti-OX40 (CD134) antibody with agonistic activity, ivuxolimab, was administered to patients. Under the entry rules, prior anti-PD-1, anti-PD-L1 or anti-CTLA-4 therapy was allowed, and around 40% had some.

The CDR3 spans 11 residues. Germline V gives CDR1 DFQATT, CDR2 SNEGSKA (reference sequence). Trimming removed 6 bases from V and 7 bases from J, with 12 bases in between. Remarks on this clone: Its target is not known.

TCRdb keeps only in-frame clones here, not all; method: immunoSEQ multiplex PCR. The sample contains about 40,000 clones, approximately 86% of which appear only once. The study's findings and limits: Expanded clones belonging to CD8+ T cells outnumbered, on average, those of CD4+. The work left the antigen specificity of expanded peripheral T cells undetermined.

The sample was CD4+ or CD8+ T cells sorted from blood, taken in a trial of the OX40 agonist ivuxolimab. The receptor's source is an adult with an advanced solid tumor such as melanoma, head and neck, liver or kidney cancer. The V call is TRBV20-1, the J call TRBJ2-5, with D possibly matching TRBD1 (5 bases). This CDR3 reads CSASTQGTQYF. CDR3 sequence (DNA): TGCAGTGCCTCTACCCAGGGGACCCAGTACTTC.